This T cell receptor (beta chain) was observed in a study of T cells in Graves' hyperthyroidism and ophthalmopathy. Overall study: It was at initial diagnosis, before any treatment, that peripheral blood was collected. Broader study findings: Blood also carried most thyroid clonotypes expanded above 0.001. Ophthalmopathy was told apart from stable hyperthyroidism by a 13 V-J model.

The investigators amplified TCR beta CDR3 regions from RNA transcripts. First-round RT-PCR of the TCR CDR3 relied on the HTBI primer set. TCRdb reanalysed the multiplex PCR reads using MiXCR and keeps one entry per CDR3 protein. The table has about 250,000 distinct CDR3 sequences, around 26% seen once. This clonotype was seen a handful of times. Its antigen is unidentified. Unmatched junction bases numbered 13, after V lost 0 bases and J lost 5 bases. The germline V gene encodes CDR1 GTSNPN and CDR2 SVGIG (reference sequence). This CDR3 region has 18 residues. Patients having uncontrolled infection, another autoimmune disease, pregnancy or lactation were not included.

The sample taken for sequencing was blood. This TCR was sampled from a woman aged 40-49 years with Graves' ophthalmopathy. The V and J genes are TRBV30 and TRBJ2-5; 12 bases line up with TRBD2. The CDR3 nucleotides read TGTGCCTGGAGTGTGACCCGGACTAGCGGGGCCTCCGGGGAGACCCAGTACTTC. Its protein product is CAWSVTRTSGASGETQYF. Variable domain in full (rest from reference TRBV30 and TRBJ2-5): SQTIHQWPATLVQPVGSPLSLECTVEGTSNPNLYWYRQAAGRGLQLLFYSVGIGQISSEVPQNLSASRPQDRQFILSSKKLLLSDSGFYLCAWSVTRTSGASGETQYFGPGTRLLVL.